This paragraph reports one T cell receptor (beta chain). Researchers took RNA transcripts and amplified the TCR beta CDR3 regions from them. The HTBI primer set drove a first-round RT-PCR of the TCR CDR3. TCRdb itself ran the multiplex PCR reads through MiXCR, one entry per CDR3 protein. Of about 560,000 distinct CDR3 sequences in the sample, approximately 15% were seen once. This CDR3 spans 15 amino acids. Germline CDR1 and CDR2: SEHNR and FQNEAQ (reference sequence). J was trimmed by 3 bases and V by 5 bases; bases with no gene match: 8. The data were taken from a study of T cells in Graves' hyperthyroidism and ophthalmopathy. Study-wide background: Staff took peripheral blood when the initial diagnosis was made, before any treatment began.

Specimen: blood. This TCR was sampled from a woman between 18 and 30 years old with Graves' hyperthyroidism. V usage is TRBV7-9 and J usage is TRBJ2-5; 8 bases map to TRBD1. As DNA, the CDR3 is TGTGCCAGCAGCCCCCGGGACAGGCTAAAAGAGACCCAGTACTTC. It translates to CASSPRDRLKETQYF.